Below are 14 T cell receptor beta chains sequenced from a single sample in a study of shared clonotypes between healthy human individuals. This table comes from immunoSEQ multiplex PCR, and its TCRdb copy is limited to in-frame clones, with some not included. Of around 620,000 clones in the sample, roughly 96% were seen once. CD8 cells classed as naive were CD45RO-negative and positively selected for CCR7, excluding terminally differentiated effector memory CD45RA+ cells. The sample was naive CD8+ T cells sorted from blood. These receptors all come from a woman aged 30 to 39 in good health.

The chain uses TRBV2 and TRBJ1-1, with D uncertain. This CDR3 spans 16 amino acids. Germline CDR1 SNHLY, CDR2 FYNNEI. The V end was cut by 4 bases, the J end by 0 bases, with 15 bases between. DNA of the CDR3: TGTGCCAGCAGTGTATCCGATAAGGCGCTGAACACTGAAGCTTTCTTT. Translation: CASSVSDKALNTEAFF.

This chain connects TRBV19 to TRBJ1-2; 7 nucleotides align to TRBD1. V lost 4 bases and J lost 3; bases outside the gene matches: 8. Germline CDR1 reads LNHDA; CDR2 reads SQIVND (reference sequence). CDR3 size: 15 residues. The CDR3 sequence: CASSTETGSYYGYTF. CDR3 DNA sequence: TGTGCCAGTAGTACAGAGACAGGGAGCTACTATGGCTACACCTTC.

This chain links TRBV29-1 with TRBJ2-5; no clear D gene. The J call may be mistaken, given a closer DNA end match to TRBJ2-7. This CDR3 region has 12 residues. The germline V gene encodes CDR1 SQVTM and CDR2 ANQGSEA. CDR3 sequence (DNA): TGCAGCGTCGCGGACGGAAACTACGAGCAGTACTTC. Translated, it gives CSVADGNYEQYF.

The genes are TRBV10-3 and TRBJ1-1, with D possibly being TRBD1 (5 bases). CDR1 is ENHRY and CDR2 is SYGVKD in the germline V gene. V lost 2 bases to trimming and J lost 0 bases, with 13 bases between them. The CDR3 totals 16 residues. The CDR3 sequence is CAISERFGGMNTEAFF. DNA for the CDR3: TGTGCCATCAGTGAGAGATTTGGGGGTATGAACACTGAAGCTTTCTTT.

In the case of this clone: The sample has other DNA sequences that encode this CDR3 too. The rearrangement links TRBV27 to TRBJ1-5; no clear D. CDR3 length equals 14 residues. Germline V gives CDR1 MNHEY, CDR2 SMNVEV (reference sequence). The V end lost 5 bases, the J end lost 0 bases, and 8 bases lay between the germline ends. The CDR3 reads CASSLRDSNQPQHF. In DNA, the CDR3 is TGTGCCAGCAGTCTAAGGGATAGCAATCAGCCCCAGCATTTT.

The chain joins TRBV28 to TRBJ2-7; the match to TRBD1 covers 8 bases. Losses at the gene ends were 8 bases for V and 7 bases for J; bases not matched to a gene: 16. Germline assignment: CDR1 MDHEN and CDR2 SYDVKM. The CDR3 consists of 15 residues. This CDR3 reads CASGPRTGIREEQYF. CDR3 coding DNA: TGTGCCAGCGGGCCTCGGACAGGGATAAGGGAAGAGCAGTACTTC.

The rearrangement uses TRBV19 and TRBJ2-5, with 15 bases that match TRBD2. The J call is uncertain, as TRBJ2-7 better fits the DNA end. Germline lookup yields CDR1 LNHDA and CDR2 SQIVND (reference sequence). There are 17 residues in the CDR3. CDR3 sequence (DNA): TGTGCCAGTAGTCCGGGGACTAGCGGGAGGATCTCCTACGAGCAGTACTTC. It specifies CASSPGTSGRISYEQYF.

This chain links TRBV28 with TRBJ2-5; D uncertain. Germline V CDR1 and CDR2: MDHEN, SYDVKM. The V gene lost 3 bases and the J gene lost 1 base, with 18 bases spanning the gap. The CDR3 sequence is 17 residues long. CDR3 DNA sequence: TGTGCCAGCAGTTTTTACGAGACGGACGGATTCCAAGAGACCCAGTACTTC. Amino acid sequence: CASSFYETDGFQETQYF.

The V call is TRBV4-1, the J call TRBJ2-1, with TRBD2 matching over 7 bases. In germline, CDR1 is MGHRA, CDR2 YSYEKL. The CDR3 length is 15 residues. The J segment lost 9 bases and the V segment lost 0 bases, leaving 8 bases of the junction unmatched. The CDR3, as DNA: TGCGCCAGCAGCCAAGAACTTGGCGGGAGTGCTGAGCAGTTCTTC. Residues: CASSQELGGSAEQFF.

This chain connects TRBV5-4 to TRBJ1-2, with TRBD1 matching 10 bases. The CDR3 has 14 residues. Germline lookup yields CDR1 SGHNT and CDR2 YYREEE (reference sequence). The V segment lost 4 bases and the J segment 5 bases; nucleotides outside the gene matches: 5. The CDR3, as DNA: TGTGCCAGCAGCCCGGACAGGGGGTTATATGGCTACACCTTC. It is translated as CASSPDRGLYGYTF.

This rearrangement joins TRBV9 to TRBJ2-3, with TRBD2 identical over 8 bases. The CDR3 consists of 16 residues. The V gene end was trimmed by 0 bases and the J gene end by 4 bases; junction bases not matched to a gene: 7. Germline values: CDR1 SGDLS, CDR2 YYNGEE. Here the CDR3 reads CASSVVLAGGPDTQYF. The CDR3 DNA is TGTGCCAGCAGCGTAGTGTTGGCGGGAGGACCAGATACGCAGTATTTT.

The genes are TRBV19 and TRBJ1-1; no clear D gene. There are 14 residues in the CDR3. CDR1 is LNHDA, CDR2 SQIVND, per germline (reference sequence). With 7 bases removed from V and 1 base from J, the gap between germline ends came to 13 bases. CDR3 sequence reads: CASTHRAANTEAFF. DNA of the CDR3: TGTGCCAGTACCCATAGGGCGGCGAACACTGAAGCTTTCTTT. Supplemented by reference TRBV19 and TRBJ1-1, the full variable domain reads DGGITQSPKYLFRKEGQNVTLSCEQNLNHDAMYWYRQDPGQGLRLIYYSQIVNDFQKGDIAEGYSVSREKKESFPLTVTSAQKNPTAFYLCASTHRAANTEAFFGQGTRLTVV.

The rearrangement links TRBV15 to TRBJ1-1; 8 bases map to TRBD1. The CDR3 covers 16 residues. With V trimmed by 3 bases and J by 3 bases, 9 bases remained unmatched. Germline-derived CDR1 and CDR2 are LNHNV and YYDKDF (reference sequence). In nucleotides, the CDR3 is TGTGCCACCAGCAGTTTTACTAAGGGACAGGACACTGAAGCTTTCTTT. Encoded protein: CATSSFTKGQDTEAFF.

The chain employs TRBV6-5 and TRBJ2-1; TRBD2 aligns across 7 bases. Germline CDR1 MNHEY, CDR2 SVGAGI. The CDR3 is 11 amino acids. CDR3 amino acids: CAAGEENEQFF. As DNA, the CDR3 is TGTGCGGCGGGAGAGGAAAATGAGCAGTTCTTC.